This TCR beta chain was identified during a study of T cell changes during pregnancy in multiple sclerosis. This CDR3 is built from 11 residues. The ends lost 2 bases at V and 15 bases at J; junction bases unmatched: 4. The germline V gene encodes CDR1 SGHNT and CDR2 YYREEE (reference sequence). Here immunoSEQ multiplex PCR was the method, and the copy in TCRdb shows in-frame clones only, minus some. The sample consists of approximately 100,000 clones, approximately 94% of them appearing once. This clone was recorded only once. Sequenced here: peripheral blood, sampled before pregnancy. The TCR was taken from a female donor with multiple sclerosis, enrolled in a pregnancy study. This chain connects TRBV5-4 to TRBJ1-4; 7 nucleotides line up with TRBD1. The CDR3 loop is CASSLDRELFF. In nucleotides, the CDR3 is TGTGCCAGCAGCTTAGACAGGGAATTGTTTTTT.